In its sample, the clone carrying this TCR beta chain was seen once. The antigen is not known. In germline, CDR1 is SNHLY, CDR2 FYNNEI. This CDR3 is built from 15 residues. The ends lost 3 bases at V and 5 bases at J; junction bases unmatched: 2. This specimen comes from a study of glioma-infiltrating T cells. Study findings and constraints: Above-expected tissue-blood divergence occurred in all gliomas, most in low-grade ones.

Amplification of TCR alpha and beta CDR3 regions from RNA used iRepertoire nested multiplex PCR. For one-step reverse transcription and amplification, about 90-400 ng of tissue mRNA or PBMC total RNA was used. MiXCR was run by TCRdb on the multiplex PCR reads, yielding one entry per CDR3 protein. The sample records about 17,000 distinct CDR3 sequences, roughly 60% being singletons. This TCR came from a human donor with low-grade glioma or glioblastoma, undergoing nonglioma brain surgery, or in good health (not recorded which). Source material: glioma tissue, nonneoplastic brain tissue, or PBMCs (not recorded which). J is TRBJ2-3 and V is TRBV2, with 13 bases aligning to TRBD2. The CDR3 reads CASSDRLAGGDTQYF. In DNA, the CDR3 is TGTGCCAGCAGTGACAGACTAGCGGGAGGAGATACGCAGTATTTT. Looking up the rest from reference TRBV2 and TRBJ2-3 gives the full variable domain: EPEVTQTPSHQVTQMGQEVILRCVPISNHLYFYWYRQILGQKVEFLVSFYNNEISEKSEIFDDQFSVERPDGSNFTLKIRSTKLEDSAMYFCASSDRLAGGDTQYFGPGTRLTVL.